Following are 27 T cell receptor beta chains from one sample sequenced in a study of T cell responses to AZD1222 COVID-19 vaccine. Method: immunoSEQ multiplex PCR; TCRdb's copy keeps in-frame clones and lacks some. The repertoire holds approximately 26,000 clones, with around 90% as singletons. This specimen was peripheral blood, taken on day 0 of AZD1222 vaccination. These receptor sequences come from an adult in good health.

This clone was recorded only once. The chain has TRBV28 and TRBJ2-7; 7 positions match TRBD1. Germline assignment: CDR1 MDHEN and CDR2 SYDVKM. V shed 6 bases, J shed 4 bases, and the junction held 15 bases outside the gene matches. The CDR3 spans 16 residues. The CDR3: CASSPLGQGVGYEQYF. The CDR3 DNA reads TGTGCCAGCAGCCCCCTCGGGCAGGGGGTGGGGTACGAGCAGTACTTC. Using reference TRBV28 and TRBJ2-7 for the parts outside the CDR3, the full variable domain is DVKVTQSSRYLVKRTGEKVFLECVQDMDHENMFWYRQDPGLGLRLIYFSYDVKMKEKGDIPEGYSVSREKKERFSLILESASTNQTSMYLCASSPLGQGVGYEQYFGPGTRLTVT.

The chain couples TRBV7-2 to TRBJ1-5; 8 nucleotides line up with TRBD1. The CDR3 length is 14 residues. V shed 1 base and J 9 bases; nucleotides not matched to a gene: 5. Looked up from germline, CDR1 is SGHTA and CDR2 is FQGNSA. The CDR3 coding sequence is TGTGCCAGCAGCTTAGTAGGACAGGGTGCGCCCCAGCATTTT. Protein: CASSLVGQGAPQHF.

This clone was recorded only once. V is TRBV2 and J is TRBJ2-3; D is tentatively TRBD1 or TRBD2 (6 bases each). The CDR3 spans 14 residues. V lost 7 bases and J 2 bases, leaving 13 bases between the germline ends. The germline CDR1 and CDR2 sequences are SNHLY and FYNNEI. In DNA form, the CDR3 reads TGTGCCAGCAAAAGGGGGGAGGTCACAGATACGCAGTATTTT. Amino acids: CASKRGEVTDTQYF. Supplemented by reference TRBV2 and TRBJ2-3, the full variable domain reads EPEVTQTPSHQVTQMGQEVILRCVPISNHLYFYWYRQILGQKVEFLVSFYNNEISEKSEIFDDQFSVERPDGSNFTLKIRSTKLEDSAMYFCASKRGEVTDTQYFGPGTRLTVL.

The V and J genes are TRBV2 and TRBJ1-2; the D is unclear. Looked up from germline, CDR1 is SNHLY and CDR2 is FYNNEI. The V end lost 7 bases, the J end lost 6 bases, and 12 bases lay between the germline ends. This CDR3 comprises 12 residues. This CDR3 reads CASMRVIDGYTF. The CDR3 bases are TGTGCCAGCATGCGAGTTATCGATGGCTACACCTTC.

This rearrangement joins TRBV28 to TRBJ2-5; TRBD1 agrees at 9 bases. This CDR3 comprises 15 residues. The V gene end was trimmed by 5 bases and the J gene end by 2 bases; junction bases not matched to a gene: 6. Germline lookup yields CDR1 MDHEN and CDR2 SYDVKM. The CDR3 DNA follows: TGTGCCAGCAGTCGTCCCGGGACAGGGCAAGAGACCCAGTACTTC. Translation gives CASSRPGTGQETQYF.

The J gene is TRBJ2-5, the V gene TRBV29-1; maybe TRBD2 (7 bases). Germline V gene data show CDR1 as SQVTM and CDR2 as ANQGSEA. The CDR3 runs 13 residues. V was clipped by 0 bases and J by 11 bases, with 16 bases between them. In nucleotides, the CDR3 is TGCAGCGTTGAAGATGACGGGCGGGGGCGACAGTACTTC. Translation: CSVEDDGRGRQYF.

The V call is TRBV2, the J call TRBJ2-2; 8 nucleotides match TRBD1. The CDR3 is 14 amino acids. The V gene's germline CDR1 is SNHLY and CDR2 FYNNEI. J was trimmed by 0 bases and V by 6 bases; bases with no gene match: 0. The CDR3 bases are TGTGCCAGCAGGACAGGGGCGAACACCGGGGAGCTGTTTTTT. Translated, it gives CASRTGANTGELFF.

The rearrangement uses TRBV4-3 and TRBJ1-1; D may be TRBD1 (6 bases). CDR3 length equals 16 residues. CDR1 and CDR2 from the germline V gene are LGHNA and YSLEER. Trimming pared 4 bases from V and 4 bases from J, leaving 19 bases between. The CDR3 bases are TGCGCCAGCAGCCGCCTAGCCAGGGGCGGAAGCACTGAAGCTTTCTTT. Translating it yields CASSRLARGGSTEAFF.

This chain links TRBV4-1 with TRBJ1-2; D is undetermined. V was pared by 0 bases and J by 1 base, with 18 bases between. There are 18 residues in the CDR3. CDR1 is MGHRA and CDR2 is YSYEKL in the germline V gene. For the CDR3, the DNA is TGCGCCAGCAGCCAAGAAAGGTCAAGGGAACATTTTAACTATGGCTACACCTTC. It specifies CASSQERSREHFNYGYTF.

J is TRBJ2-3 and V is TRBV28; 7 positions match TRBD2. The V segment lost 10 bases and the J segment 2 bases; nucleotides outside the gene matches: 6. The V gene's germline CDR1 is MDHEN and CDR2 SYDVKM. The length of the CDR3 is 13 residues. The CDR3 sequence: CATSSGSTDTQYF. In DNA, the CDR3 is TGTGCCACCTCTAGCGGATCCACAGATACGCAGTATTTT. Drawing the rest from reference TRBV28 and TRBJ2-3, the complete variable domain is DVKVTQSSRYLVKRTGEKVFLECVQDMDHENMFWYRQDPGLGLRLIYFSYDVKMKEKGDIPEGYSVSREKKERFSLILESASTNQTSMYLCATSSGSTDTQYFGPGTRLTVL.

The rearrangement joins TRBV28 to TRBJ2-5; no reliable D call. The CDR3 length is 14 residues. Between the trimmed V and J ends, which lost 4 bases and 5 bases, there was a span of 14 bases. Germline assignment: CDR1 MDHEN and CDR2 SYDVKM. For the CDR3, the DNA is TGTGCCAGCAGTTCCATATGGAGTGTCGAGACCCAGTACTTC. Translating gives CASSSIWSVETQYF.

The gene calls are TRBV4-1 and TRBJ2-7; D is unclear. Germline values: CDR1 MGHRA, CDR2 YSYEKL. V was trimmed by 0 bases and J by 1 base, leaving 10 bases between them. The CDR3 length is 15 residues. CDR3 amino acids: CASSQDPLGSYEQYF. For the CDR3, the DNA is TGCGCCAGCAGCCAAGATCCCCTAGGGTCCTACGAGCAGTACTTC.

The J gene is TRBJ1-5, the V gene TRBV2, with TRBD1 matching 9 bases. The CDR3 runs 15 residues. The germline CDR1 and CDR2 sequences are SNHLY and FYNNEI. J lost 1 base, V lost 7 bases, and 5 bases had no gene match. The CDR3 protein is CASMGTGMSNQPQHF. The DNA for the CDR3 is TGTGCCAGCATGGGGACAGGGATGAGCAATCAGCCCCAGCATTTT.

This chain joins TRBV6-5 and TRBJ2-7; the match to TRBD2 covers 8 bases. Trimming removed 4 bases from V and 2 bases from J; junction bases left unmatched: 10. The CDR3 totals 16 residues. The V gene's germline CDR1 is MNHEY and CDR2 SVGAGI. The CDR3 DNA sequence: TGTGCCAGCAGTTCTTTCCCTAGCGGGCGCACCTACGAGCAGTACTTC. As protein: CASSSFPSGRTYEQYF.

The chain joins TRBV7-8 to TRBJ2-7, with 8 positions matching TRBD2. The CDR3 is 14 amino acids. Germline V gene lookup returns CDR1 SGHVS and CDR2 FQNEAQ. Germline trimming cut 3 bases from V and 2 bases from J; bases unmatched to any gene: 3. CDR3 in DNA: TGTGCCAGCAGCTTTACTAGCGGACCCTACGAGCAGTACTTC. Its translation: CASSFTSGPYEQYF.

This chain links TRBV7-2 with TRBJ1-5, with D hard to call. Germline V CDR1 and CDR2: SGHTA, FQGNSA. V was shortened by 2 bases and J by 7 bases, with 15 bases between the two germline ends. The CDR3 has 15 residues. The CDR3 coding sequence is TGTGCCAGCAGCTTAAGGAGGTTTAAGGGACAGCCCCAGCATTTT. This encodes CASSLRRFKGQPQHF.

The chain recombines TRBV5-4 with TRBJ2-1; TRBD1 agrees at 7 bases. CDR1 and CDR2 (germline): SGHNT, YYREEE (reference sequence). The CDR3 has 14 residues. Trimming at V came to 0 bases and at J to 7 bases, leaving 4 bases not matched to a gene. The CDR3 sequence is CASSLGTGRNEQFF. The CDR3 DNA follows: TGTGCCAGCAGCTTGGGGACAGGTCGGAATGAGCAGTTCTTC.

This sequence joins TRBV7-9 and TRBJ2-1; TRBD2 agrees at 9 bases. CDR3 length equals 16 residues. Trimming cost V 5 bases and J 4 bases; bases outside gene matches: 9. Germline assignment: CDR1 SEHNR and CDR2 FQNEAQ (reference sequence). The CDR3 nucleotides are TGTGCCAGCAGCCCCCGCCCCCTAGCGGGGTACAATGAGCAGTTCTTC. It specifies CASSPRPLAGYNEQFF.

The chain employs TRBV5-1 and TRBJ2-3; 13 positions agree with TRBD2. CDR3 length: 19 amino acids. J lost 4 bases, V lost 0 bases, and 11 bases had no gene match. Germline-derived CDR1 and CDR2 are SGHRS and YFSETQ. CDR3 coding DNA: TGCGCCAGCAGCTTGGTCTTGGGGACTAGCGGGACGTTGGCAGATACGCAGTATTTT. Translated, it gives CASSLVLGTSGTLADTQYF. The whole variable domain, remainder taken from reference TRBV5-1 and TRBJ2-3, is KAGVTQTPRYLIKTRGQQVTLSCSPISGHRSVSWYQQTPGQGLQFLFEYFSETQRNKGNFPGRFSGRQFSNSRSEMNVSTLELGDSALYLCASSLVLGTSGTLADTQYFGPGTRLTVL.

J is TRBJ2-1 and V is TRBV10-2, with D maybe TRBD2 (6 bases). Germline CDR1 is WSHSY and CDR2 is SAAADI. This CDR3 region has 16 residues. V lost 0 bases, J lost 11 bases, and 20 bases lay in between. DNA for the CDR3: TGCGCCAGCAGTGAGTCTCCGGGACCGATGGGCGGGAAGCAGTTCTTC. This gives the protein CASSESPGPMGGKQFF.

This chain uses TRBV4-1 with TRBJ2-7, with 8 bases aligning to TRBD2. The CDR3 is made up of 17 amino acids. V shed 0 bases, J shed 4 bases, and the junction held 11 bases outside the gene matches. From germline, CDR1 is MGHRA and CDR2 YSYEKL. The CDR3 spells CASSQDPSGSLRYEQYF. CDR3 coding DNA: TGCGCCAGCAGCCAAGATCCCAGCGGGAGTCTTCGATACGAGCAGTACTTC.

As DNA, the CDR3 is TGTGCCAGTAGGCCGGCCGGGACAGGTTCGAATAAACAGTTCTTC. The encoded protein is CASRPAGTGSNKQFF. The rearrangement uses TRBV19 and TRBJ2-1; 8 positions agree with TRBD1. The CDR3 covers 15 residues. Germline CDR1 reads LNHDA; CDR2 reads SQIVND (reference sequence). Trimming took 6 bases from V and 13 from J; bases not matched to a gene: 17.

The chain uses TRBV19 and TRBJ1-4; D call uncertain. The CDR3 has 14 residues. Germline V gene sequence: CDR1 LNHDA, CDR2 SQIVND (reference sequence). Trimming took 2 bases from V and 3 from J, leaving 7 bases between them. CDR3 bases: TGTGCCAGTAGTATACTCGGGGCTAATGAAAAACTGTTTTTT. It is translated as CASSILGANEKLFF.

The DNA for the CDR3 is TGTGCCAGCAGTGAATCGGGACCCCAAAAATACGAGCAGTACTTC. It encodes CASSESGPQKYEQYF. V and J are TRBV25-1 and TRBJ2-7; either TRBD1 or TRBD2 may supply D (5 bases each). CDR1 MGHDK and CDR2 SYGVNS come from the germline V gene. V was pared by 1 base and J by 4 bases, with 14 bases between. The CDR3 has 15 residues.

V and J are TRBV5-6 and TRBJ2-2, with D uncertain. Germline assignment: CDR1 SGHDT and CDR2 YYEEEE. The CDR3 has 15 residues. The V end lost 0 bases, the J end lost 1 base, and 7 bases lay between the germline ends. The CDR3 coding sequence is TGTGCCAGCAGCTTGGGCCCTTTGAACACCGGGGAGCTGTTTTTT. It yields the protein CASSLGPLNTGELFF.

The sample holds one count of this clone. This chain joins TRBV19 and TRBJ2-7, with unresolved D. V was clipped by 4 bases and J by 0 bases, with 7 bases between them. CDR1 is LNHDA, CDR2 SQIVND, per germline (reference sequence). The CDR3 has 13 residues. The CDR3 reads CASSRTVSYEQYF. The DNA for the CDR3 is TGTGCCAGTAGTAGGACGGTCTCCTACGAGCAGTACTTC.

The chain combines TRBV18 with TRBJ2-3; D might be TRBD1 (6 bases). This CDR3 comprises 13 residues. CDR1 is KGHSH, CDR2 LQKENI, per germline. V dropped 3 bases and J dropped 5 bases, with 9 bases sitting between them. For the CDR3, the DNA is TGTGCCAGCTCACCTGGACAGCGAGATACGCAGTATTTT. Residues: CASSPGQRDTQYF.